The clone carrying this T cell receptor (beta chain) has ten or more counts. Its antigen is not identified. This record belongs to a study of metastatic and nonmetastatic thyroid tumors. Study background: The authors compared repertoires across blood and tumor or nodule tissue from malignant and benign thyroid patients.

Broader study findings: Malignant thyroid tumors reportedly exceeded benign nodules significantly in TCR beta diversity, with the difference appearing in blood and tumor.

Original methodology: Construction of a distant-metastasis classifier for papillary thyroid cancer relied on CDR3 differences across clinicopathological groups. TCRdb reprocessed the PCR reads using MiXCR. The V and J calls here are based on TCRdb, not the publication. The sample holds 90,000 or so clones, 7.5% to 9% seen once. Until they underwent thyroid surgery, no patient had received any treatment. CDR1 is MDHEN and CDR2 is SYDVKM in the germline V gene. This CDR3 has 16 residues. V was pared by 6 bases and J by 5 bases, with 11 bases of the junction left unmatched. The sequence was obtained from a female donor with papillary thyroid cancer or a benign thyroid nodule (not recorded which). Some clones in this sample may be carry-over from other donors' samples. This sequence joins TRBV28 and TRBJ2-5, with 11 bases identical to TRBD2. What was sequenced was blood. CDR3 coding DNA: TGTGCCAGCAGCACAAATAGCGGGGGGGCGTTTGAGACCCAGTACTTC. Translation: CASSTNSGGAFETQYF.